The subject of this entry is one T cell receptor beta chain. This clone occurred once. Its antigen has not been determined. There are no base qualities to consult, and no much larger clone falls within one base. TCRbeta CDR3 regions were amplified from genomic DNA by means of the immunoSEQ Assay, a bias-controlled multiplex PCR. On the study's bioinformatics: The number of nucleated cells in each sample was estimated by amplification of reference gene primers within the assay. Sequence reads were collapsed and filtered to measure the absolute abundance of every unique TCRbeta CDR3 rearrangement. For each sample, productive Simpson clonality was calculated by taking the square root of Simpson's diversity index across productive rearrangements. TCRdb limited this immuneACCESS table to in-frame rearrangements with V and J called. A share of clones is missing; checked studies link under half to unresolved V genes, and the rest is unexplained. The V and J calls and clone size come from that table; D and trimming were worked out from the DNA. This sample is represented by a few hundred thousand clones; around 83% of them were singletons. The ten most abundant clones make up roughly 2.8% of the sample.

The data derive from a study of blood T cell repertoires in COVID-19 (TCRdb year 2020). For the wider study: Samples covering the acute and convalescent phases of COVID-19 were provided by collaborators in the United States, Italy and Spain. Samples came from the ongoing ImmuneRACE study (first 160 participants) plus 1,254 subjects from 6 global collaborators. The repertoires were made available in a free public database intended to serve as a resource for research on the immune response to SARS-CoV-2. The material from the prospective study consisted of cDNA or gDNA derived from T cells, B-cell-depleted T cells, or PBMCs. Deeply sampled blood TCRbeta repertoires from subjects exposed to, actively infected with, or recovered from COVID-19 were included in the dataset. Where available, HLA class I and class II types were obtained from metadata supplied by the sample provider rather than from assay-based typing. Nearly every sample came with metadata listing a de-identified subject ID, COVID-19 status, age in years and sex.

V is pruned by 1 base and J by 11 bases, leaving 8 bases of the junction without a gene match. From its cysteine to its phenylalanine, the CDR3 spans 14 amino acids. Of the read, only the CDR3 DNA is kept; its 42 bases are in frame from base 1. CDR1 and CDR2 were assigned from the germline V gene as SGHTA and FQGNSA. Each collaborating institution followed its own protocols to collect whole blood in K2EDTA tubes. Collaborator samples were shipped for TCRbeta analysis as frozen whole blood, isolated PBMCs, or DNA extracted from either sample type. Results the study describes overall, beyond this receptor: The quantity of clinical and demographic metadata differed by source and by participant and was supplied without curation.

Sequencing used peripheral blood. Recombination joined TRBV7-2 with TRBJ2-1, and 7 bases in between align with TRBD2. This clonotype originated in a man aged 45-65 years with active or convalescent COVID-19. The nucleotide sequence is TGTGCCAGCAGCTTAGTGCCGGGGCGGGGGAAGCAGTTCTTC. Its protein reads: CASSLVPGRGKQFF.